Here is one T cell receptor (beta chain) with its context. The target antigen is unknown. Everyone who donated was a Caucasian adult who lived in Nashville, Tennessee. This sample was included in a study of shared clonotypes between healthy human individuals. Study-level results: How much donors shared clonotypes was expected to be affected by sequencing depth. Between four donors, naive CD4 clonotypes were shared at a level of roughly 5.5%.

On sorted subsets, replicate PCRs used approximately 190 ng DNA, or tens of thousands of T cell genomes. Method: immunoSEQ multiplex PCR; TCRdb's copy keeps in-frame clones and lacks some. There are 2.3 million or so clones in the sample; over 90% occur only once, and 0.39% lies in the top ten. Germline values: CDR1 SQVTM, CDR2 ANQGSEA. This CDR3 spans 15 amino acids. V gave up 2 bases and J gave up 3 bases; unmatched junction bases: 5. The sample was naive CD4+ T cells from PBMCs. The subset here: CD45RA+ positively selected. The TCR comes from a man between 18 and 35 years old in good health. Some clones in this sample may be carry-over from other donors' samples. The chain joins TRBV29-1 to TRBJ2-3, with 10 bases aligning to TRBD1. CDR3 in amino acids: CSVERDRGVTDTQYF. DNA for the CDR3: TGCAGCGTTGAAAGGGACAGGGGAGTAACAGATACGCAGTATTTT.